Listed below are T cell receptor beta chains from one sample, sequenced in a study of blood T cell repertoires in COVID-19. Libraries were prepared by immunoSEQ multiplex PCR; TCRdb keeps only in-frame clonotypes and omits some of them. Of 150,000 to 200,000 clones listed, more than 80% were seen once; the top ten hold less than 9%. Input material: peripheral blood. The receptors here all came from an older woman with acute or convalescent COVID-19. Both conserved end residues are trimmed from each CDR3. The order of the fields is J gene, V gene, CDR3 protein.

j_call: TRBJ1-5; v_call: TRBV6-2/TRBV6-3; cdr3_aa: ASSIGDRRNQPQH
j_call: TRBJ2-1; v_call: TRBV5-1; cdr3_aa: ASSLVSQSRLQSRNEQF
j_call: TRBJ2-5; v_call: TRBV19; cdr3_aa: ASSIEASGRFETQY
j_call: TRBJ1-5; v_call: TRBV12-3/TRBV12-4; cdr3_aa: ASTMGRNQPQH
j_call: TRBJ2-4; v_call: TRBV9; cdr3_aa: ASSGHREGNIQY
j_call: TRBJ1-2; v_call: TRBV7-9; cdr3_aa: ASSSTVDSHFYGYT
j_call: TRBJ2-2; v_call: TRBV30; cdr3_aa: ACLGAANTGELF
j_call: TRBJ2-5; v_call: TRBV19; cdr3_aa: ASSIASGRGETQY
j_call: TRBJ2-7; v_call: TRBV6-5; cdr3_aa: ASRWSGGYEQY
j_call: TRBJ2-6; v_call: TRBV7-3; cdr3_aa: ASSLSLSGANVLT
j_call: TRBJ2-1; v_call: TRBV13; cdr3_aa: ASSPPGTSGRSSTYNEQF
j_call: TRBJ2-1; v_call: TRBV29-1; cdr3_aa: SVALAIIYNEQF
j_call: TRBJ1-5; v_call: TRBV19; cdr3_aa: ASSMGHSNQPQH
j_call: TRBJ1-2; v_call: TRBV6-5; cdr3_aa: ASSKTGGVYGYT
j_call: TRBJ1-5; v_call: TRBV5-4; cdr3_aa: ASSLQGDPQPQH
j_call: TRBJ1-1; v_call: TRBV28; cdr3_aa: ASRSEGSYAEAF
j_call: TRBJ2-1; v_call: TRBV6-2/TRBV6-3; cdr3_aa: ASSLLAAHSYNEQF
j_call: TRBJ2-1; v_call: TRBV9; cdr3_aa: ASSVGTSASSYNEQF
j_call: TRBJ1-2; v_call: TRBV5-1; cdr3_aa: ASSLAGEGTLYGYT
j_call: TRBJ1-6; v_call: TRBV3-1/TRBV3-2; cdr3_aa: ASSRPTGQGNSPLH
j_call: TRBJ2-4; v_call: TRBV2; cdr3_aa: ASSGEGTTKNIQY
j_call: TRBJ1-1; v_call: TRBV6-5; cdr3_aa: ASRTGTYTEAF
j_call: TRBJ2-1; v_call: TRBV9; cdr3_aa: ASSVRGPSGGEGNEQF
j_call: TRBJ1-6; v_call: TRBV18; cdr3_aa: ASSPNQNSPLH
j_call: TRBJ2-1; v_call: TRBV5-1; cdr3_aa: ASSATSGKYGGEQF
j_call: TRBJ2-1; v_call: TRBV7-8; cdr3_aa: ASSLIAGVDEQF
j_call: TRBJ2-1; v_call: TRBV6-6; cdr3_aa: ASTTGLAGVYEQF
j_call: TRBJ2-1; v_call: TRBV5-1; cdr3_aa: ASSPVTGHYNEQF
j_call: TRBJ1-5; v_call: TRBV28; cdr3_aa: ASSWTGGGNQPQH
j_call: TRBJ1-2; v_call: TRBV7-6; cdr3_aa: ASSSGQGNYGYT
j_call: TRBJ2-2; v_call: TRBV7-8; cdr3_aa: ASSLVSTGELF
j_call: TRBJ2-7; v_call: TRBV5-5; cdr3_aa: ASSKLAGGRSEQY
j_call: TRBJ1-5; v_call: TRBV6-1; cdr3_aa: ASSDKQPQH
j_call: TRBJ1-1; v_call: TRBV30; cdr3_aa: AWSKGVEAF
j_call: TRBJ2-1; v_call: TRBV5-4; cdr3_aa: ASPGTRGSNEQF
j_call: TRBJ1-2; v_call: TRBV19; cdr3_aa: ASMRETNYGYT
j_call: TRBJ2-7; v_call: TRBV25-1; cdr3_aa: ASSESGTPVYEQY
j_call: TRBJ2-3; v_call: TRBV2; cdr3_aa: ASSEVLLTDTQY
j_call: TRBJ1-2; v_call: TRBV29-1; cdr3_aa: SVGGMAGYT
j_call: TRBJ1-1; v_call: TRBV6-5; cdr3_aa: ASSRDRVNTEAF
j_call: TRBJ1-5; v_call: TRBV2; cdr3_aa: ASNVGQANQPQH
j_call: TRBJ1-6; v_call: TRBV6-5; cdr3_aa: ASSNRGGDYSPLH
j_call: TRBJ2-5; v_call: TRBV10-3; cdr3_aa: AISELTGQETQY
j_call: TRBJ2-1; v_call: TRBV5-1; cdr3_aa: ASSLIPGLGWLNEQF
j_call: TRBJ1-3; v_call: TRBV28; cdr3_aa: ASSFPGASGNTIY
j_call: TRBJ2-7; v_call: TRBV2; cdr3_aa: ASRAGTSGRTESDEQY
j_call: TRBJ2-2; v_call: TRBV2; cdr3_aa: ASSEGDSANTGELF
j_call: TRBJ1-1; v_call: TRBV30; cdr3_aa: AWSGGLEAF
j_call: TRBJ2-3; v_call: TRBV30; cdr3_aa: AWSAGLAVADTQY
j_call: TRBJ1-2; v_call: TRBV6-5; cdr3_aa: ASILRDRGLYGYT
j_call: TRBJ2-1; v_call: TRBV29-1; cdr3_aa: SVKASVNNEQF
j_call: TRBJ1-2; v_call: TRBV5-4; cdr3_aa: ASSLNRADGYT
j_call: TRBJ2-1; v_call: TRBV18; cdr3_aa: ASSSRSGSGYNEQF
j_call: TRBJ1-2; v_call: TRBV28; cdr3_aa: AIRDGLYGYT